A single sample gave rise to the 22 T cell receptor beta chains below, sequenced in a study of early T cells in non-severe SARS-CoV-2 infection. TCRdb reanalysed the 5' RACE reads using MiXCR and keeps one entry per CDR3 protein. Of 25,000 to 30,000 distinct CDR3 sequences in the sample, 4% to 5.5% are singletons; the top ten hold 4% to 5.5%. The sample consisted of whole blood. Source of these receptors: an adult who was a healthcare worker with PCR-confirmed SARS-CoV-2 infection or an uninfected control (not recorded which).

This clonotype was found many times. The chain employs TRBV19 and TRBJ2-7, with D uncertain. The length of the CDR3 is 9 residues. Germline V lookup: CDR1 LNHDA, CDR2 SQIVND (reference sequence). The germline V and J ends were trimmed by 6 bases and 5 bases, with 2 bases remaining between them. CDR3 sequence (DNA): TGTGCCAGTAGCGACGAGCAGTACTTC. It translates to CASSDEQYF.

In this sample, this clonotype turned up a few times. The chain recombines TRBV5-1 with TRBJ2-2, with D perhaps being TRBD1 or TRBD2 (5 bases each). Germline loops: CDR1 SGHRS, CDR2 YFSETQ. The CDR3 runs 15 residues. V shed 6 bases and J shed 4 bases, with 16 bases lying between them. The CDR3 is CASKGIGGGTGELFF. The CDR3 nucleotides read TGCGCCAGCAAGGGAATTGGTGGGGGCACCGGGGAGCTGTTTTTT.

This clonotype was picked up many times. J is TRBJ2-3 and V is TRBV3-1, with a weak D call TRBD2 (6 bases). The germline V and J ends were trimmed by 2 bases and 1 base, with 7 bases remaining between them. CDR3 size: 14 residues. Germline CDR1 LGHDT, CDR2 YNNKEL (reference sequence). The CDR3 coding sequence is TGTGCCAGCAGCCAAACGGGGGGCACAGATACGCAGTATTTT. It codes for CASSQTGGTDTQYF.

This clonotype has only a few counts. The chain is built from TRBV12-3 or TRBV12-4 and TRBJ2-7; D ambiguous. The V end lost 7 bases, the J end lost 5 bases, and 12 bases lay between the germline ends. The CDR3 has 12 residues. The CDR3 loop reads CASTRSADEQYF. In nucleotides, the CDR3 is TGTGCCAGCACCCGCTCGGCAGACGAGCAGTACTTC.

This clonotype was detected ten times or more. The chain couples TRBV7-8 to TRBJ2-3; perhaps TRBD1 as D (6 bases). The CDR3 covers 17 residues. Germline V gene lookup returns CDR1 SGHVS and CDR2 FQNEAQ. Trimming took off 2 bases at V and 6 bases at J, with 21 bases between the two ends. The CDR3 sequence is CASSLRDPGQTTDTQYF. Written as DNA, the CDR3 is TGTGCCAGCAGCTTACGGGATCCGGGACAAACAACGGATACGCAGTATTTT.

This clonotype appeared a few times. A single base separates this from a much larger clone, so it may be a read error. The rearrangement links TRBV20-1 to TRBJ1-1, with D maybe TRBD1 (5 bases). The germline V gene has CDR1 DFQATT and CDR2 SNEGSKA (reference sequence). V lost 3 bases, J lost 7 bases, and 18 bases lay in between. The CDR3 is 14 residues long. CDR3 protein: CSASTGRDRVEAFF. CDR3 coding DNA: TGCAGTGCTAGTACCGGGAGGGACCGGGTTGAAGCTTTCTTT.

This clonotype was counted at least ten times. The CDR3 bases are TGCGCCAGCAGCACCGGACTAGCGGGAGACTCCTACAATGAGCAGTTCTTC. Its protein product is CASSTGLAGDSYNEQFF. V gene TRBV5-1 combines with J gene TRBJ2-1; 13 bases are shared with TRBD2. Per germline, CDR1 SGHRS and CDR2 YFSETQ. This CDR3 comprises 17 residues. Unmatched junction bases numbered 4, after V lost 4 bases and J lost 0 bases.

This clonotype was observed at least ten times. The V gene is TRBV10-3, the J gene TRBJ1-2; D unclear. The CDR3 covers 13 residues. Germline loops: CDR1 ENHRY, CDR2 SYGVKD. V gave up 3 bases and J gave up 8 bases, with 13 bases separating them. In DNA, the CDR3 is TGTGCCATCAGTGAAGGGAACAGTCGAGGCTACACCTTC. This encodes CAISEGNSRGYTF.

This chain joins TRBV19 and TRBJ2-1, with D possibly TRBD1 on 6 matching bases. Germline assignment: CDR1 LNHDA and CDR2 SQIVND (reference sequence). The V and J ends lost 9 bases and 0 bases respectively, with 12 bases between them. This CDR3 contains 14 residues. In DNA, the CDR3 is TGTGCCAGCAGCACAGGGCTCTCCTACAATGAGCAGTTCTTC. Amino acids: CASSTGLSYNEQFF. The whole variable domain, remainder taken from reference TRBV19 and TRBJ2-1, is DGGITQSPKYLFRKEGQNVTLSCEQNLNHDAMYWYRQDPGQGLRLIYYSQIVNDFQKGDIAEGYSVSREKKESFPLTVTSAQKNPTAFYLCASSTGLSYNEQFFGPGTRLTVL.

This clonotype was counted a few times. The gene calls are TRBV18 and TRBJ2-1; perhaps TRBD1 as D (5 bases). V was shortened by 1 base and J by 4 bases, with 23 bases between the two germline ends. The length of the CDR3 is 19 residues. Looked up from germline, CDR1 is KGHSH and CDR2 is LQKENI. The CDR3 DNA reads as TGTGCCAGCTCACCACTGCCCCACAGCCCTGGGGCCGTTTACAATGAGCAGTTCTTC. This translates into CASSPLPHSPGAVYNEQFF.

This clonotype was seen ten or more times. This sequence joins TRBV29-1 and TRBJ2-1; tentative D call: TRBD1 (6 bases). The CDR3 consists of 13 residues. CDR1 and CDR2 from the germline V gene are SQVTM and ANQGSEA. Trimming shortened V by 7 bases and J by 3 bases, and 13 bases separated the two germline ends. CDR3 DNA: TGCAGCGGTACAGGGCCCTTCTACAATGAGCAGTTCTTC. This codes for CSGTGPFYNEQFF.

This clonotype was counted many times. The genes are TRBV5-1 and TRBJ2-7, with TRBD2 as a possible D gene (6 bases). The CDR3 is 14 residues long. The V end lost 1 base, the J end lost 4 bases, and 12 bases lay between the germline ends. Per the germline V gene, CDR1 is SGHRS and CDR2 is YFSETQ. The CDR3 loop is CASSLSSVEYEQYF. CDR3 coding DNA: TGCGCCAGCAGCTTGTCTAGCGTTGAATACGAGCAGTACTTC.

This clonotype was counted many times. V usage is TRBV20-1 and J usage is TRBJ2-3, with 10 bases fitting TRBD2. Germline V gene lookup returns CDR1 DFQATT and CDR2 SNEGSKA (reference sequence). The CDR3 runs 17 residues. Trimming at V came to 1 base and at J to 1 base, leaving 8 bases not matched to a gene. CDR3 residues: CSARAASGGLGTDTQYF. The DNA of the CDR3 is TGCAGTGCTAGAGCGGCTAGCGGGGGACTGGGCACAGATACGCAGTATTTT.

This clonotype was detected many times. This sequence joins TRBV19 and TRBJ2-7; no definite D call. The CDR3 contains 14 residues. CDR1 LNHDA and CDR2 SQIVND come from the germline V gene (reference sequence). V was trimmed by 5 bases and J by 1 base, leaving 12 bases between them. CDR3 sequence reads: CASSPGQTSYEQYF. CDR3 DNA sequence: TGTGCCAGTAGTCCGGGCCAGACATCCTACGAGCAGTACTTC.

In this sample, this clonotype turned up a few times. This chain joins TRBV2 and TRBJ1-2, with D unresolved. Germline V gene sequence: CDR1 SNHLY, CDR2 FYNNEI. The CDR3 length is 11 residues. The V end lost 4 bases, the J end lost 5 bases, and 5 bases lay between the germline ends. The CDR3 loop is CASSAQYGYTF. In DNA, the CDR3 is TGTGCCAGCAGTGCCCAATATGGCTACACCTTC. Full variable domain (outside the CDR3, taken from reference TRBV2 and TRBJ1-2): EPEVTQTPSHQVTQMGQEVILRCVPISNHLYFYWYRQILGQKVEFLVSFYNNEISEKSEIFDDQFSVERPDGSNFTLKIRSTKLEDSAMYFCASSAQYGYTFGSGTRLTVV.

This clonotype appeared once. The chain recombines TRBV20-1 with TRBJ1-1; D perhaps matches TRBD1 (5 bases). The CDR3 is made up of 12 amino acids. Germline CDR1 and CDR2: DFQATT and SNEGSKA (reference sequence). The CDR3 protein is CSTRREATEAFF. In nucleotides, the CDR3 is TGCAGCACGCGCAGGGAGGCGACTGAAGCTTTCTTT.

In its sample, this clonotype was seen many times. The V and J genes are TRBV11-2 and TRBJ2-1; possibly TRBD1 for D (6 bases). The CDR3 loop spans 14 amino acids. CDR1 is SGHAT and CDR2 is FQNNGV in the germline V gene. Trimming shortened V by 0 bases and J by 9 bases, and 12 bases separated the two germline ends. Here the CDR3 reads CASSLDPAGVEQFF. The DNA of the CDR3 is TGTGCCAGCAGCTTAGATCCGGCAGGGGTTGAGCAGTTCTTC. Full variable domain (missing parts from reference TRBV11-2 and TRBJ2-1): EAGVAQSPRYKIIEKRQSVAFWCNPISGHATLYWYQQILGQGPKLLIQFQNNGVVDDSQLPKDRFSAERLKGVDSTLKIQPAKLEDSAVYLCASSLDPAGVEQFFGPGTRLTVL.

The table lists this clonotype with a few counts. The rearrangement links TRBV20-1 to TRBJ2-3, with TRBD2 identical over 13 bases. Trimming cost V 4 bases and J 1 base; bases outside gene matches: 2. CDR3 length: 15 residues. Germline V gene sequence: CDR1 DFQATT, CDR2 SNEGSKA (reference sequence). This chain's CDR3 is CSATGLAGGTDTQYF. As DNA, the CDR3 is TGCAGTGCTACTGGACTAGCGGGGGGCACAGATACGCAGTATTTT.

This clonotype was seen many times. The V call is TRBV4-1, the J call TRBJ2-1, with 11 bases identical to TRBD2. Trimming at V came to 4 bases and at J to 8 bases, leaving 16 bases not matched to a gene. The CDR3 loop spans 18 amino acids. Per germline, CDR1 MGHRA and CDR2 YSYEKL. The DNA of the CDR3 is TGCGCCAGCAGCCCCCGCGCGTTGGTCCTAGCGGGGGGCCATGAGCAGTTCTTC. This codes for CASSPRALVLAGGHEQFF.

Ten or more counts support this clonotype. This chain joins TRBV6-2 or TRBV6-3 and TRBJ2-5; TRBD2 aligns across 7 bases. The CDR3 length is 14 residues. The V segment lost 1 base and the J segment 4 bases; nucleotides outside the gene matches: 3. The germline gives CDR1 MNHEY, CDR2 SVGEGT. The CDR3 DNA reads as TGTGCCAGCAGTTACTACGGGGGGTCAGAGACCCAGTACTTC. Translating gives CASSYYGGSETQYF.

This chain's CDR3 is CASSRVFKGNEQFF. The CDR3 nucleotides read TGTGCCAGCAGCCGAGTCTTTAAGGGAAATGAGCAGTTCTTC. This sequence joins TRBV14 and TRBJ2-1; D uncertain. The CDR3 is made up of 14 amino acids. Per the germline V gene, CDR1 is SGHDN and CDR2 is FVKESK. The V end lost 4 bases, the J end lost 7 bases, and 14 bases lay between the germline ends.

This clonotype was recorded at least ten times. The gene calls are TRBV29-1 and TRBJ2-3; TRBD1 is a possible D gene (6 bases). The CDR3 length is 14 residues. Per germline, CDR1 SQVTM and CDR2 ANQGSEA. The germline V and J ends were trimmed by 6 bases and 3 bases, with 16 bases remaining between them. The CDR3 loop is CSVNREMSTDTQYF. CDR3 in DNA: TGCAGCGTCAACAGGGAAATGTCGACAGATACGCAGTATTTT.